The 31 T cell receptor beta chains below were found in one sample sequenced in a study of CD8 T cells in ankylosing spondylitis. Findings of the study overall: Ankylosing spondylitis blood appeared to carry a characteristic TCR beta motif of under ten highly homologous variants.

No antigen is known for these receptors. TCRdb fed the 5' RACE reads into MiXCR, producing one record per CDR3 protein. The repertoire has about 420,000 distinct CDR3 sequences, approximately 20% of them found once; the top ten carry 16%. Sequenced sample: blood, either unsorted or a sorted T cell fraction (not recorded which). These receptors were collected from a male donor with ankylosing spondylitis.

This clonotype has ten or more counts. V and J are TRBV5-1 and TRBJ1-1, with TRBD1 identical over 7 bases. Trimming removed 3 bases from V and 1 base from J; junction bases left unmatched: 3. There are 14 residues in the CDR3. Germline CDR1 and CDR2: SGHRS and YFSETQ. The DNA of the CDR3 is TGCGCCAGCAGCTCCGGACAGGAGAACACTGAAGCTTTCTTT. This gives the protein CASSSGQENTEAFF. Combining the CDR3 with reference TRBV5-1 and TRBJ1-1 gives the whole variable domain KAGVTQTPRYLIKTRGQQVTLSCSPISGHRSVSWYQQTPGQGLQFLFEYFSETQRNKGNFPGRFSGRQFSNSRSEMNVSTLELGDSALYLCASSSGQENTEAFFGQGTRLTVV.

This clonotype came up a few times. This chain uses TRBV5-1 with TRBJ2-2, with D tentatively TRBD1 (6 bases). Germline V lookup: CDR1 SGHRS, CDR2 YFSETQ. V lost 2 bases and J 3 bases, leaving 8 bases between the germline ends. The CDR3 contains 14 residues. DNA for the CDR3: TGCGCCAGCAGCTTACAGGGTGACACCGGGGAGCTGTTTTTT. It specifies CASSLQGDTGELFF.

CDR3 DNA sequence: TGTGCCAGTAGTACCTGGACTAGCGCCGAGTTAAACACCGGGGAGCTGTTTTTT. Residues: CASSTWTSAELNTGELFF. This chain links TRBV19 with TRBJ2-2; TRBD2 agrees at 9 bases. CDR1 and CDR2 (germline): LNHDA, SQIVND (reference sequence). The CDR3 contains 18 residues. Trimming at V came to 4 bases and at J to 2 bases, leaving 11 bases not matched to a gene. The whole variable domain, remainder taken from reference TRBV19 and TRBJ2-2, is DGGITQSPKYLFRKEGQNVTLSCEQNLNHDAMYWYRQDPGQGLRLIYYSQIVNDFQKGDIAEGYSVSREKKESFPLTVTSAQKNPTAFYLCASSTWTSAELNTGELFFGEGSRLTVL.

The sample holds a few counts of this clonotype. The chain carries TRBV5-1 and TRBJ2-3, with TRBD2 matching over 12 bases. The ends lost 3 bases at V and 6 bases at J; junction bases unmatched: 11. The CDR3 has 17 residues. The germline CDR1 and CDR2 sequences are SGHRS and YFSETQ. CDR3 nucleotide sequence: TGCGCCAGCAGCTCCACCAATCCAGGACTAGCGGGGGATACGCAGTATTTT. Residues: CASSSTNPGLAGDTQYF.

The CDR3 nucleotides are TGTGCCAGCAGTCAGCATAGGAACGAGCAGTACTTC. Translation: CASSQHRNEQYF. The rearrangement uses TRBV25-1 and TRBJ2-7; D gene uncertain. The CDR3 is 12 amino acids. Trimming took off 5 bases at V and 5 bases at J, with 10 bases between the two ends. Germline loops: CDR1 MGHDK, CDR2 SYGVNS.

J is TRBJ1-1 and V is TRBV6-1; weak D call: TRBD1 (5 bases). Germline CDR1 MNHNS, CDR2 SASEGT. The CDR3 length is 15 residues. The germline V and J ends were trimmed by 6 bases and 3 bases, with 17 bases remaining between them. The CDR3 reads CASSRAMGPHTEAFF. CDR3 nucleotide sequence: TGTGCCAGCAGCCGTGCGATGGGACCCCACACTGAAGCTTTCTTT.

In this sample, this clonotype turned up many times. The genes are TRBV28 and TRBJ2-1, with 11 bases lining up with TRBD2. The CDR3 loop spans 16 amino acids. V was pared by 4 bases and J by 9 bases, with 11 bases of the junction left unmatched. Per germline, CDR1 MDHEN and CDR2 SYDVKM. CDR3 amino acids: CASSSPSGGTGAEQFF. The DNA for the CDR3 is TGTGCCAGCAGTTCCCCTAGCGGGGGGACGGGTGCTGAGCAGTTCTTC.

The chain combines TRBV24-1 with TRBJ2-1; D is perhaps TRBD2 (6 bases). V was trimmed by 11 bases and J by 5 bases, leaving 27 bases between them. The CDR3 loop spans 17 amino acids. The germline gives CDR1 KGHDR, CDR2 SFDVKD. For the CDR3, the DNA is TGTGCCATCTACAACCGTCCCACCGGGGGAGAGAACAATGAGCAGTTCTTC. Translated: CAIYNRPTGGENNEQFF.

This clonotype was seen a few times. The rearrangement links TRBV29-1 to TRBJ2-7, with D perhaps TRBD2 (5 bases). The V end was cut by 6 bases, the J end by 9 bases, with 21 bases between. This CDR3 is built from 13 residues. CDR1 is SQVTM and CDR2 is ANQGSEA in the germline V gene. The CDR3 nucleotides are TGCAGCGTCGCCCTACCCCTAGCTGAGGTGCAGTACTTC. Translated, it gives CSVALPLAEVQYF.

This clonotype was picked up a small number of times. The chain combines TRBV28 with TRBJ1-2; possible D gene TRBD1, 5 bases. This CDR3 is 13 amino acids long. The germline V and J ends were trimmed by 4 bases and 4 bases, with 10 bases remaining between them. CDR1 MDHEN and CDR2 SYDVKM come from the germline V gene. The CDR3 nucleotides read TGTGCCAGCAGTTGGGGGACGGTCTATGGCTACACCTTC. Its protein is CASSWGTVYGYTF.

This chain joins TRBV20-1 and TRBJ2-5, with TRBD1 matching over 7 bases. This CDR3 region has 12 residues. Per germline, CDR1 DFQATT and CDR2 SNEGSKA (reference sequence). The ends lost 6 bases at V and 5 bases at J; junction bases unmatched: 6. The CDR3 coding sequence is TGCAGTGCAGACCACAGGGGTGAGACCCAGTACTTC. It codes for CSADHRGETQYF.

This clonotype was seen a few times. The chain carries TRBV20-1 and TRBJ2-1; D remains ambiguous. The CDR3 extends over 16 amino acids. Trimming took 5 bases from V and 1 from J, leaving 18 bases between them. CDR1 and CDR2 (germline): DFQATT, SNEGSKA (reference sequence). The CDR3 region is CSALEAAGGSYNEQFF. The CDR3 nucleotides read TGCAGTGCTCTAGAGGCAGCCGGTGGGTCCTACAATGAGCAGTTCTTC.

In its sample, this clonotype was seen a few times. The J gene is TRBJ1-2, the V gene TRBV27; 8 positions agree with TRBD1. The length of the CDR3 is 15 residues. Germline lookup yields CDR1 MNHEY and CDR2 SMNVEV (reference sequence). Losses at the gene ends were 5 bases for V and 4 bases for J; bases not matched to a gene: 9. CDR3 in amino acids: CASSLGHRGFYGYTF. In DNA, the CDR3 is TGTGCCAGCAGTCTAGGGCACAGGGGGTTCTATGGCTACACCTTC.

The sample holds a few counts of this clonotype. The V call is TRBV27, the J call TRBJ2-5; D might be TRBD2 (5 bases). The length of the CDR3 is 10 residues. The V end was cut by 10 bases, the J end by 7 bases, with 10 bases between. Germline-derived CDR1 and CDR2 are MNHEY and SMNVEV (reference sequence). CDR3 loop: CATGRGTQYF. CDR3 nucleotide sequence: TGTGCCACCGGCCGGGGGACCCAGTACTTC.

This chain joins TRBV28 and TRBJ2-1, with TRBD2 as a possible D gene (7 bases). Trimming removed 3 bases from V and 6 bases from J, with 12 bases in between. This CDR3 contains 14 residues. Germline V gene data show CDR1 as MDHEN and CDR2 as SYDVKM. CDR3 in DNA: TGTGCCAGCAGTTTTATCCGGGGGGCCAATGAGCAGTTCTTC. Its protein is CASSFIRGANEQFF. Drawing the rest from reference TRBV28 and TRBJ2-1, the complete variable domain is DVKVTQSSRYLVKRTGEKVFLECVQDMDHENMFWYRQDPGLGLRLIYFSYDVKMKEKGDIPEGYSVSREKKERFSLILESASTNQTSMYLCASSFIRGANEQFFGPGTRLTVL.

The rearrangement uses TRBV2 and TRBJ2-7; 11 bases fit TRBD2. With V trimmed by 4 bases and J by 7 bases, 12 bases remained unmatched. This CDR3 has 16 residues. The V gene's germline CDR1 is SNHLY and CDR2 FYNNEI. The CDR3 DNA follows: TGTGCCAGCAGTGTTGGGCAACTAGCGGGAGCTGAGGAGCAGTACTTC. It is translated as CASSVGQLAGAEEQYF. The full variable domain, with the rest looked up from reference TRBV2 and TRBJ2-7, is EPEVTQTPSHQVTQMGQEVILRCVPISNHLYFYWYRQILGQKVEFLVSFYNNEISEKSEIFDDQFSVERPDGSNFTLKIRSTKLEDSAMYFCASSVGQLAGAEEQYFGPGTRLTVT.

This clonotype was observed a few times. The rearrangement links TRBV5-6 to TRBJ2-1; maybe TRBD1 (5 bases). V was pared by 4 bases and J by 5 bases, with 13 bases between. The length of the CDR3 is 14 residues. Germline CDR1 is SGHDT and CDR2 is YYEEEE. In DNA, the CDR3 is TGTGCCAGCAGCCCAATAGGCAGGGACAATGAGCAGTTCTTC. Amino acid sequence: CASSPIGRDNEQFF.

This clonotype was picked up many times. This chain connects TRBV5-1 to TRBJ2-3; D is uncertain. V was shortened by 2 bases and J by 1 base, with 11 bases between the two germline ends. The CDR3 consists of 15 residues. Germline V gene sequence: CDR1 SGHRS, CDR2 YFSETQ. In DNA, the CDR3 is TGCGCCAGCAGCTTAGCTTCCTCCGGCACAGATACGCAGTATTTT. Translated: CASSLASSGTDTQYF.

The chain has TRBV7-2 and TRBJ2-7; the D is unclear. The V end lost 1 base, the J end lost 0 bases, and 13 bases lay between the germline ends. In germline, CDR1 is SGHTA, CDR2 FQGNSA. CDR3 length equals 16 residues. The CDR3 here is CASSLVEEVISYEQYF. The CDR3 bases are TGTGCCAGCAGCTTAGTGGAAGAAGTCATCTCCTACGAGCAGTACTTC.

The J gene is TRBJ2-1, the V gene TRBV20-1; a possible D gene is TRBD2 (6 bases). Germline CDR1 reads DFQATT; CDR2 reads SNEGSKA (reference sequence). The CDR3 is made up of 15 amino acids. V dropped 5 bases and J dropped 5 bases, with 19 bases sitting between them. The CDR3 here is CSAPKGLPRDNEQFF. The DNA for the CDR3 is TGCAGTGCTCCCAAGGGACTTCCGAGGGACAATGAGCAGTTCTTC.

The chain carries TRBV5-6 and TRBJ2-3, with D perhaps matching TRBD1 (6 bases). CDR1 SGHDT and CDR2 YYEEEE come from the germline V gene. The CDR3 spans 14 residues. V lost 4 bases and J lost 2, with 11 bases in between. Here the CDR3 DNA reads TGTGCCAGCAGCGGACAGATCTTCACAGATACGCAGTATTTT. As protein: CASSGQIFTDTQYF.

The V gene is TRBV5-1, the J gene TRBJ2-1; D not resolved. Deletions cut 0 bases from V and 6 bases from J, with 13 bases between. In germline, CDR1 is SGHRS, CDR2 YFSETQ. CDR3 length: 15 amino acids. CDR3 DNA sequence: TGCGCCAGCAGCTTGGCGGGCTTAATGGTCAATGAGCAGTTCTTC. As protein: CASSLAGLMVNEQFF.

The rearrangement joins TRBV20-1 to TRBJ2-1; 8 nucleotides line up with TRBD2. Per the germline V gene, CDR1 is DFQATT and CDR2 is SNEGSKA (reference sequence). This CDR3 contains 16 residues. Losses at the gene ends were 3 bases for V and 2 bases for J; bases not matched to a gene: 9. The CDR3 coding sequence is TGCAGTGCTAGGGTGGCTAGCGGGCAACCCTACAATGAGCAGTTCTTC. It yields the protein CSARVASGQPYNEQFF.

This clonotype was seen just once. The chain recombines TRBV20-1 with TRBJ1-1, with 7 bases identical to TRBD1. This CDR3 spans 12 amino acids. Germline V gene data show CDR1 as DFQATT and CDR2 as SNEGSKA (reference sequence). Trimming at V came to 8 bases and at J to 6 bases, leaving 9 bases not matched to a gene. This CDR3 is CSTLRGRAEAFF. CDR3 in DNA: TGCAGTACATTGAGGGGGCGGGCTGAAGCTTTCTTT.

The chain combines TRBV4-2 with TRBJ2-6, with a weak D call TRBD1 (6 bases). V was shortened by 1 base and J by 0 bases, with 10 bases between the two germline ends. The germline V gene encodes CDR1 LGHNA and CDR2 YNFKEQ. This CDR3 region has 17 residues. The CDR3 DNA reads as TGTGCCAGCAGCCAAGTCATCAGGGGCTCTGGGGCCAACGTCCTGACTTTC. Encoded protein: CASSQVIRGSGANVLTF.

A few counts support this clonotype. The V gene is TRBV10-3, the J gene TRBJ1-5; D unresolved. The CDR3 consists of 12 residues. Germline V CDR1 and CDR2: ENHRY, SYGVKD. V gave up 0 bases and J gave up 11 bases, with 8 bases separating them. In DNA, the CDR3 is TGTGCCATCAGTGAGTCGTGGGGAACCCAGCATTTT. Its protein is CAISESWGTQHF.

The chain combines TRBV10-3 with TRBJ1-4; 10 positions match TRBD1. Per the germline V gene, CDR1 is ENHRY and CDR2 is SYGVKD. The CDR3 runs to 14 residues. The V segment lost 3 bases and the J segment 8 bases; nucleotides outside the gene matches: 3. This CDR3 reads CAISDGQGEEKLFF. CDR3 DNA sequence: TGTGCCATCAGTGACGGACAGGGGGAGGAAAAACTGTTTTTT.

The genes are TRBV6-1 and TRBJ2-3; 10 bases line up with TRBD2. The CDR3 is 16 residues long. V shed 5 bases and J 5 bases; nucleotides not matched to a gene: 10. CDR1 is MNHNS and CDR2 is SASEGT in the germline V gene. The CDR3 reads CASSRLAGGAKDTQYF. CDR3 DNA: TGTGCCAGCAGTAGATTAGCGGGAGGAGCGAAAGATACGCAGTATTTT.

In its sample, this clonotype was seen once. V and J are TRBV7-2 and TRBJ2-3, with TRBD2 matching over 8 bases. The CDR3 length is 15 residues. V lost 5 bases to trimming and J lost 2 bases; unmatched junction nucleotides: 6. Germline lookup yields CDR1 SGHTA and CDR2 FQGNSA. The CDR3 sequence is CASSPRGGYTDTQYF. The CDR3 DNA reads TGTGCCAGCAGCCCCCGGGGGGGATACACAGATACGCAGTATTTT.

V usage is TRBV4-2 and J usage is TRBJ2-4; TRBD2 matches at 9 bases. Germline values: CDR1 LGHNA, CDR2 YNFKEQ. The CDR3 has 15 residues. The ends lost 4 bases at V and 1 base at J; junction bases unmatched: 2. The CDR3 sequence is CASSPSGRAKNIQYF. CDR3 nucleotides: TGTGCCAGCAGCCCGAGCGGGAGGGCCAAAAACATTCAGTACTTC.

This clonotype was seen more than once but under ten times. The chain joins TRBV19 to TRBJ2-7, with D perhaps assigned TRBD1 or TRBD2 (5 bases each). CDR1 is LNHDA, CDR2 SQIVND, per germline (reference sequence). Trimming removed 3 bases at V and 0 bases at J, with 12 bases between. The length of the CDR3 is 15 residues. The CDR3 region is CASSMWGRSSYEQYF. As DNA, the CDR3 is TGTGCCAGTAGTATGTGGGGACGAAGCTCCTACGAGCAGTACTTC.